The 18 T cell receptor beta chains reported below all come from one sample, sequenced in a study of blood T cells in healthy people across ages. A second PCR, run for 7 to 11 cycles, used a sample-barcoded 5' primer plus a J-beta primer mix. TCRdb re-analysed the 5' RACE reads in MiXCR, keeping a single row per CDR3 protein. Of about 780,000 distinct CDR3 sequences listed, roughly 25% are singletons. This sample was also put to use in a study of T cells of mothers and their children.

Sequencing was performed on blood. These receptors all come from a boy between 5 and 17 years old in good health.

The chain uses TRBV5-5 and TRBJ1-4; no firm D call. Germline V gene sequence: CDR1 SGHKS, CDR2 YYEKEE (reference sequence). V lost 0 bases and J lost 0, with 9 bases in between. The CDR3 totals 16 residues. Written as DNA, the CDR3 is TGTGCCAGCAGCTTGGCGGGGTTTTCAACTAATGAAAAACTGTTTTTT. Its protein product is CASSLAGFSTNEKLFF.

The rearrangement links TRBV28 to TRBJ2-1, with 9 bases that match TRBD2. Trimming removed 3 bases from V and 2 bases from J; junction bases left unmatched: 8. The germline gives CDR1 MDHEN, CDR2 SYDVKM. The CDR3 is 17 amino acids. CDR3 residues: CASSFGLAKFPYNEQFF. For the CDR3, the DNA is TGTGCCAGCAGTTTTGGACTAGCGAAATTCCCCTACAATGAGCAGTTCTTC.

This clonotype has a handful of counts. The chain combines TRBV7-9 with TRBJ2-3, with a tentative D call TRBD1 (6 bases). The CDR3 is made up of 13 amino acids. Trimming cost V 4 bases and J 5 bases, with 10 bases left between them. Germline CDR1 and CDR2: SEHNR and FQNEAQ (reference sequence). The CDR3 nucleotides read TGTGCCAGCAGCTCTGGACAGTTAGATACGCAGTATTTT. It encodes CASSSGQLDTQYF.

This clonotype came up a few times. V gene TRBV10-3 combines with J gene TRBJ2-5; 13 nucleotides agree with TRBD2. This CDR3 region has 14 residues. The ends lost 6 bases at V and 5 bases at J; junction bases unmatched: 3. Germline-derived CDR1 and CDR2 are ENHRY and SYGVKD. DNA of the CDR3: TGTGCCATCAGCCGGACTAGCGGGGGTGAGACCCAGTACTTC. It is translated as CAISRTSGGETQYF.

This clonotype turned up a few times. The chain carries TRBV20-1 and TRBJ1-1; the match to TRBD1 covers 7 bases. The CDR3 runs to 15 residues. The junction had 9 bases not matched to a gene; V was cut back by 5 bases and J by 0 bases. Germline V gene lookup returns CDR1 DFQATT and CDR2 SNEGSKA (reference sequence). The CDR3 here is CSARRTGALNTEAFF. CDR3 nucleotides: TGCAGTGCTCGCCGGACAGGTGCCCTGAACACTGAAGCTTTCTTT.

This clonotype was picked up a small number of times. The V and J genes are TRBV3-1 and TRBJ2-5; 7 bases fit TRBD1. The CDR3 is made up of 14 amino acids. The germline CDR1 and CDR2 sequences are LGHDT and YNNKEL (reference sequence). V shed 4 bases, J shed 2 bases, and the junction held 4 bases outside the gene matches. CDR3 region: CASSPWDRQETQYF. The CDR3 bases are TGTGCCAGCAGCCCGTGGGACAGACAAGAGACCCAGTACTTC.

This chain links TRBV7-6 with TRBJ1-5; no definite D call. V was pared by 2 bases and J by 2 bases, with 16 bases between. The CDR3 loop spans 17 amino acids. Germline CDR1 and CDR2: SGHVS and FNYEAQ. The CDR3 sequence: CASSLPDGQSGNQPQHF. Written as DNA, the CDR3 is TGTGCCAGCAGCTTACCGGATGGCCAGTCGGGCAATCAGCCCCAGCATTTT.

This clonotype was counted between two and nine times. The genes are TRBV20-1 and TRBJ2-7; D may match TRBD1 or TRBD2 (5 bases each). Per germline, CDR1 DFQATT and CDR2 SNEGSKA (reference sequence). The ends were cut back, 4 bases at V and 1 base at J, with 14 bases in the middle. This CDR3 is 14 amino acids long. Here the CDR3 DNA reads TGCAGTGCTACCGGGATGGGGGTTTCCTACGAGCAGTACTTC. It yields the protein CSATGMGVSYEQYF.

The chain employs TRBV6-4 and TRBJ2-4, with no clear D. This CDR3 has 13 amino acids. Germline lookup yields CDR1 MRHNA and CDR2 SNTAGT. V was pared by 3 bases and J by 8 bases, with 11 bases between. CDR3 loop: CASSEEIGHIQYF. The CDR3 coding sequence is TGTGCCAGCAGTGAAGAAATAGGTCACATTCAGTACTTC.

The V call is TRBV30, the J call TRBJ2-1, with D perhaps TRBD1 or TRBD2 (5 bases each). V lost 4 bases and J 4 bases, leaving 11 bases between the germline ends. The CDR3 consists of 13 residues. Germline CDR1 is GTSNPN and CDR2 is SVGIG (reference sequence). For the CDR3, the DNA is TGTGCCTGGATAACGGGGCCATACAATGAGCAGTTCTTC. Amino acid sequence: CAWITGPYNEQFF.

V and J are TRBV6-2 or TRBV6-3 and TRBJ2-5; either TRBD1 or TRBD2 may fit D (5 bases each). The end of the DNA is better explained by TRBJ2-1, so the J call may be wrong. This CDR3 spans 13 amino acids. CDR1 and CDR2 from the germline V gene are MNHEY and SVGEGT. In DNA, the CDR3 is TGTGCCAGCAGTTACCGAGGGGAGAGTGAGCAGTTCTTC. Translating it yields CASSYRGESEQFF.

This clonotype was detected a few times. The chain uses TRBV29-1 and TRBJ2-7; 9 nucleotides agree with TRBD1. CDR1 and CDR2 from the germline V gene are SQVTM and ANQGSEA. The CDR3 totals 13 residues. The junction had 6 bases not matched to a gene; V was cut back by 7 bases and J by 2 bases. The CDR3 nucleotides read TGCAGCGCCAGGACAGGGGAAACCTACGAGCAGTACTTC. Translating it yields CSARTGETYEQYF.

This clonotype has more than one count but fewer than ten. CDR3 amino acids: CASSLPDRGMAEAFF. The CDR3 DNA sequence: TGCGCCAGCAGTCTTCCGGACAGGGGGATGGCTGAAGCTTTCTTT. This rearrangement joins TRBV5-1 to TRBJ1-1; TRBD1 aligns across 10 bases. The CDR3 length is 15 residues. V was clipped by 5 bases and J by 6 bases; unmatched bases: 10. Per the germline V gene, CDR1 is SGHRS and CDR2 is YFSETQ.

This clonotype has a handful of counts. The chain couples TRBV7-8 to TRBJ1-5; D uncertain. With 4 bases removed from V and 5 bases from J, the gap between germline ends came to 15 bases. Germline V lookup: CDR1 SGHVS, CDR2 FQNEAQ. The CDR3 length is 15 residues. CDR3 loop: CASSSRGVGDQPQHF. In DNA, the CDR3 is TGTGCCAGCAGCTCACGTGGGGTTGGCGATCAGCCCCAGCATTTT.

V and J are TRBV5-1 and TRBJ2-5, with a weak D call TRBD2 (6 bases). Germline assignment: CDR1 SGHRS and CDR2 YFSETQ. Trimming cost V 4 bases and J 3 bases, with 16 bases left between them. The CDR3 contains 15 residues. CDR3 residues: CASSALLLAEETQYF. DNA for the CDR3: TGCGCCAGCAGCGCCCTTTTACTAGCTGAAGAGACCCAGTACTTC.

This clonotype appeared a few times. The chain joins TRBV4-1 to TRBJ1-4; 7 bases fit TRBD1. Germline V CDR1 and CDR2: MGHRA, YSYEKL. The V segment lost 2 bases and the J segment 5 bases; nucleotides outside the gene matches: 8. CDR3 length: 16 residues. CDR3 in amino acids: CASSQPKEGANEKLFF. CDR3 DNA: TGCGCCAGCAGCCAACCGAAGGAGGGGGCAAATGAAAAACTGTTTTTT.

The chain links TRBV12-3 or TRBV12-4 to TRBJ1-1; no definite D call. Trimming left V 5 bases short and J 5 bases short, with 6 bases between. There are 11 residues in the CDR3. The CDR3, as DNA: TGTGCCAGCAGTCAGCTGACTGAAGCTTTCTTT. It codes for CASSQLTEAFF.

The rearrangement uses TRBV20-1 and TRBJ1-2; no clear D. The CDR3 consists of 11 residues. Germline assignment: CDR1 DFQATT and CDR2 SNEGSKA (reference sequence). Trimming cost V 7 bases and J 0 bases, with 6 bases left between them. The CDR3 DNA reads TGCAGTGTTGGACCTAACTATGGCTACACCTTC. Translation: CSVGPNYGYTF.